The present T cell receptor (beta chain) was sequenced within a study of blood T cell repertoires in COVID-19. In the authors' methods: Reference gene primer amplification yielded estimated nucleated cell counts. The data were produced by immunoSEQ multiplex PCR, yet TCRdb's version contains in-frame clones alone and is incomplete. V, J and clone size reflect that table, while D and trimming were determined from the DNA. Here the sample spans some 150,000 clones, 84% being singletons. This clone was seen a few times. Recruitment covered 20 to 25 US areas and drew participants whose ages spanned roughly 18 to 90 years. Participants had their cohort set by participant-reported clinical history. The specimen was PBMCs or T cells enriched from blood (not recorded which). This receptor was identified in a man over 45 who had recovered from COVID-19.

The CDR3 region is CATGTTYEQYF. CDR3 nucleotides: TGTGCCACAGGGACAACCTACGAGCAGTACTTC. The V gene is TRBV2, the J gene TRBJ2-7, with D possibly being TRBD1 (6 bases). Germline CDR1 is SNHLY and CDR2 is FYNNEI. The CDR3 totals 11 residues. V was shortened by 10 bases and J by 2 bases, with 9 bases between the two germline ends.